The clone carrying this T cell receptor (beta chain) has more than one count but fewer than ten. This sample is part of a study of cytomegalovirus exposure and HLA in healthy donors. Sampled while nominally healthy, donors likely had unrecorded immune exposures. The PCR was carried out with 60 Vbeta primers and 13 Jbeta primers. Profiling relied on immunoSEQ multiplex PCR, and the TCRdb table lists in-frame clones only, not all of them. In the table there are some 190,000 clones, around three quarters of which are singletons. The clonotype was recovered from a woman aged 25 to 39 in good health and CMV-seropositive. Sequences were obtained from PBMCs.

CDR3 DNA sequence: TGTGCCAGCAGCCCAGAACAGGGAGCTCGCGGCTACACCTTC. This translates into CASSPEQGARGYTF. The rearrangement links TRBV7-2 to TRBJ1-2; D possibly corresponds to TRBD1 (6 bases). This CDR3 comprises 14 residues. Trimming removed 5 bases from V and 8 bases from J, with 18 bases in between. Germline V lookup: CDR1 SGHTA, CDR2 FQGNSA.